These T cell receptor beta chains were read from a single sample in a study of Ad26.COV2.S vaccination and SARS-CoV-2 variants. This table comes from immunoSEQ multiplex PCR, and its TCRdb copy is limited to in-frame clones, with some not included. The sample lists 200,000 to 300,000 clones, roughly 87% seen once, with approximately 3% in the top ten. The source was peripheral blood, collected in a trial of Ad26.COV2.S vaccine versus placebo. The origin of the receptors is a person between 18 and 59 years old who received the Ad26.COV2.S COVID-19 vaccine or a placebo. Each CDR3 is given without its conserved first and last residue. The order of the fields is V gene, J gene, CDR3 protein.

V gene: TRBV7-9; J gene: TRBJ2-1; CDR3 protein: ASSPVGASGSSSQF
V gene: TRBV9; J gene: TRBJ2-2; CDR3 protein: ASSDQNTGELF
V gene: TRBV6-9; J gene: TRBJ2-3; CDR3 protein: ASSWGGVSTDTQY
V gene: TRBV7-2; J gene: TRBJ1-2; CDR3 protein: ASSPSQASYGYT
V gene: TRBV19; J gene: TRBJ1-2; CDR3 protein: ASSILGTGSQGDGYT
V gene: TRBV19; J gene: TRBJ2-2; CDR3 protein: ASSIAPNTGELF
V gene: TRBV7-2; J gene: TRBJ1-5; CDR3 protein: ASSLEGTGYSNQPQH
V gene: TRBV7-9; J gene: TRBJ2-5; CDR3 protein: ASSLGGAPGWGQETQY
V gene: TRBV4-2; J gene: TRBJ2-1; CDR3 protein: ASSQSYAYNEQF
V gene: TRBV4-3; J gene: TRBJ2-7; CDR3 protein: ASSQERGGPYEQY
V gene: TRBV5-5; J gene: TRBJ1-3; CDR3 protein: ASSAGQSSGNTIY
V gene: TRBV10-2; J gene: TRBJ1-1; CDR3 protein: ASRAGGVNTEAF
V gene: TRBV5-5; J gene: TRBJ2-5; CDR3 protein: ASSFGRGETQY
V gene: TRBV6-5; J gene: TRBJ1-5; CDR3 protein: ASRGSTEPDQPQH
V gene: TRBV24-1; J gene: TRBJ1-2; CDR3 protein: ATSDSGIGGYT
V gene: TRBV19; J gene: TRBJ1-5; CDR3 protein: ASSLRGQGNQPQH
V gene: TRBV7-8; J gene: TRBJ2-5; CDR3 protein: ASSFKTGVETQY
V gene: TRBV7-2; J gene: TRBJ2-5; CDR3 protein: ASSQRLAGGSQETQY
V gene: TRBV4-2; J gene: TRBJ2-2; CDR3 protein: ASSQVPGLAGFTGELF
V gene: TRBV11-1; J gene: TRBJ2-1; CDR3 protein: ASSRRDSQDNEQF
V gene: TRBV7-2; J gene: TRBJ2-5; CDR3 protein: ASSFYLPGPETQY
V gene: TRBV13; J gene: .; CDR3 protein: ASSLEGGGELF
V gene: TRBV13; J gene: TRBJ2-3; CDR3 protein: ASSRRLAGFTDTQY
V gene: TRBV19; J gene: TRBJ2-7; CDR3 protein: ASTPAADSIYEQY
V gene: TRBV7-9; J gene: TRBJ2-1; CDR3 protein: ASSSGFSRNEQF
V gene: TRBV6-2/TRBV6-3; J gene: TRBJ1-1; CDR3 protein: ASSYPYRVLNTEAF
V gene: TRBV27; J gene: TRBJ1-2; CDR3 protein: ASSGGPGTGAPGYGYT
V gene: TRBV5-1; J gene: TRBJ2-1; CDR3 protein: ASSMMTSGYNEQF
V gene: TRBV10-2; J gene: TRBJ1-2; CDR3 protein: ASSPPSEGANGYT
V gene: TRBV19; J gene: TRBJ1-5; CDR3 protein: ASSQGGTLSNQPQH
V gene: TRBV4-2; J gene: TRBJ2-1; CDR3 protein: ASSSRLAGGISYNEQF
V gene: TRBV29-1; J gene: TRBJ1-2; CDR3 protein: SVVGGRETGGFGYGYT
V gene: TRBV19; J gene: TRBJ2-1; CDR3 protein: ASSIDGGLGREQF
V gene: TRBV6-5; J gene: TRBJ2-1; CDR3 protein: ASSPGTELYNEQF
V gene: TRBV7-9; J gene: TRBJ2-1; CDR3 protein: ASSPLWTGVHNEQF
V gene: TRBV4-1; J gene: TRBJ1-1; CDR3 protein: ASSPSPPGGYDEAF
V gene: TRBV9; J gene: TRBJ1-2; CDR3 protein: ASSVGTNSYGYT
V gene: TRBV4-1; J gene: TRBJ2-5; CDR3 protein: ASSSPTRVEETQY
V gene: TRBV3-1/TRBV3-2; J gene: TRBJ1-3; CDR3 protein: ASSQLGLTGNTIY
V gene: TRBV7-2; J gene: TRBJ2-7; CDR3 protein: ASSLGTVLYEQY
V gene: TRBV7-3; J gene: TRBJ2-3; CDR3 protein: ASSLSGGYGTDTQY
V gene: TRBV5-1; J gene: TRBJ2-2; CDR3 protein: ASSLARGGTGELF
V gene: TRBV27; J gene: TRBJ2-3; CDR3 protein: ASSLKDGMDTQY
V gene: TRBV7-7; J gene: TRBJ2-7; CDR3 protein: ASSFGSSYEQY
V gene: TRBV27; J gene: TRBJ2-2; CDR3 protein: ASSLSYTGELF
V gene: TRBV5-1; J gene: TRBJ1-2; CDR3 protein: ASSFSGINYGYT
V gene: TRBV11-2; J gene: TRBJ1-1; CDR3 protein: ASSTPGGTEAF
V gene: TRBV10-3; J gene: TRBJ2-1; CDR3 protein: AITPDSRVNEQF